The sequence of this T cell receptor (beta chain) was determined in a study of regulatory T cells in long-lasting Graves disease. This clonotype was observed a handful of times. Combining iRepertoire HTBI primers with Arm-PCR of CDR3 regions, the authors built TCR beta libraries. TCRdb passed the multiplex PCR reads through MiXCR, listing each CDR3 protein once. This sample has some 500,000 distinct CDR3 sequences, with approximately 15% found just once. Time point given: newly diagnosed GD, antithyroid drugs for less than 3 months. RNA from PBMCs was the source of the TCR library. Graves' disease diagnosis used American Thyroid Association guidelines. CDR1 is MNHNS and CDR2 is SASEGT in the germline V gene. The germline V and J ends were trimmed by 4 bases and 2 bases, with 20 bases remaining between them. This CDR3 is 17 amino acids long. These data also formed part of another study, on T cells in Graves' hyperthyroidism and ophthalmopathy. That study reports: Subjects aged 18 to 65 presented with newly diagnosed hyperthyroidism of less than 2 months' duration.

This material consisted of peripheral blood mononuclear cells (PBMCs), taken at new diagnosis, from a patient treated with antithyroid drugs. This clonotype was sampled from a man aged 30-40 years with Graves disease. This sequence joins TRBV6-1 and TRBJ1-2, with D perhaps TRBD1 (5 bases). Here the CDR3 reads CASSAYKSGRSNYGYTF. CDR3 DNA: TGTGCCAGCAGTGCATATAAGTCGGGACGGTCGAACTATGGCTACACCTTC.